This section outlines one T cell receptor beta chain sequence together with its context. Sequencing used cDNA as its template, made by extracting RNA and reverse transcribing it. TCRdb's table, derived via immunoSEQ multiplex PCR, lists solely in-frame clones and lacks some. The sample consists of 200,000 or so clones, 30% to 40% of them appearing once. In germline, CDR1 is MNHEY, CDR2 SMNVEV (reference sequence). V gave up 4 bases and J gave up 2 bases; unmatched junction bases: 11. This CDR3 region has 19 residues. These data originate in a study of CD8+ T cells in alopecia areata. The sample's treatment: oral pan-JAK inhibitor, 5-10 mg twice daily.

The source was CD4+ T cells sorted from blood, collected between weeks 30 and 35, from a patient treated with tofacitinib. The V gene is TRBV27, the J gene TRBJ2-6; the match to TRBD1 covers 10 bases. This sequence was found in a human donor with alopecia areata. The CDR3 is CASSSSPDRGLAGANVLTF. CDR3 sequence (DNA): TGTGCCAGCAGTTCCTCTCCCGACAGGGGGCTGGCTGGGGCCAACGTCCTGACTTTC.